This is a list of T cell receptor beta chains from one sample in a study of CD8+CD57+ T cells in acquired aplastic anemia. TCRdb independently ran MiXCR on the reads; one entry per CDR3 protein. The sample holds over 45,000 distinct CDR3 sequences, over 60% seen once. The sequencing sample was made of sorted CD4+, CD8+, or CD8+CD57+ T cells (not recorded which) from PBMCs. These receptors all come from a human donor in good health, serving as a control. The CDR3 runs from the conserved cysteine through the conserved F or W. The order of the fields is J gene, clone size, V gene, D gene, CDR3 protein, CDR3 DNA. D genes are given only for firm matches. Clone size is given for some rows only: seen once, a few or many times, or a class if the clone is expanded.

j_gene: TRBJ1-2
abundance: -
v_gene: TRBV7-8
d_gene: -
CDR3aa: CASREQGGYTF
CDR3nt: TGTGCCAGCAGAGAGCAGGGTGGCTACACCTTC

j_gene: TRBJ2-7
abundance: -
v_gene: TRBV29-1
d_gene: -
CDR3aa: CSVDTLYEQYF
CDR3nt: TGCAGCGTTGACACTCTCTACGAGCAGTACTTC

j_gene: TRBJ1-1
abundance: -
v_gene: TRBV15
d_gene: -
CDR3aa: CATSRDRTKNTEAFF
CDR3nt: TGTGCCACCAGCAGAGACAGGACCAAGAACACTGAAGCTTTCTTT

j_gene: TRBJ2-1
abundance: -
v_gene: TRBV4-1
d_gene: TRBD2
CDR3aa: CASSQEWTSRSYNEQFF
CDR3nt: TGCGCCAGCAGCCAAGAATGGACTAGCCGCTCCTACAATGAACAGTTCTTC

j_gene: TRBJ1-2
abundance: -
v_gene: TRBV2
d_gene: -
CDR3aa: CANGDNYGYTF
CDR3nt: TGTGCCAACGGGGATAACTATGGCTACACCTTC

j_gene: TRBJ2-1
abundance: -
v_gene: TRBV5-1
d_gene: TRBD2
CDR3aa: CASRLAGGSEQFF
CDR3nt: TGCGCCAGCAGGCTAGCGGGAGGTAGTGAGCAGTTCTTC

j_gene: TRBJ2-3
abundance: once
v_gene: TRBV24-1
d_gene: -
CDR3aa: CATSDPRDSTDTQYF
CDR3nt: TGTGCCACCAGTGATCCCCGGGACAGCACAGATACGCAGTATTTT

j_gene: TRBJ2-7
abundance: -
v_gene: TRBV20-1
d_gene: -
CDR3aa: CSARASGEQYF
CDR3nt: TGCAGTGCTAGAGCATCGGGCGAGCAGTACTTC

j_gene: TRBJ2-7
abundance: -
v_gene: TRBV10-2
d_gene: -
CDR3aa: CASGEGTYEQYF
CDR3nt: TGCGCCAGCGGGGAAGGGACATACGAGCAGTACTTC

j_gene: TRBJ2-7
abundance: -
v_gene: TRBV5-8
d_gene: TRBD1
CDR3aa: CASSLTGGGERYF
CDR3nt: TGTGCCAGCAGCCTTACAGGGGGTGGCGAGCGGTACTTC

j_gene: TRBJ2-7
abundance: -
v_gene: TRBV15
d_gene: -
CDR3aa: CATSRDRGFEQYF
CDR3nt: TGTGCCACCAGCAGAGATCGGGGATTCGAGCAGTACTTC

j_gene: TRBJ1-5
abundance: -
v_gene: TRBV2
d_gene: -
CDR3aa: CASSAIQGQPQHF
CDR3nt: TGTGCCAGCAGCGCCATCCAGGGGCAGCCCCAGCATTTT

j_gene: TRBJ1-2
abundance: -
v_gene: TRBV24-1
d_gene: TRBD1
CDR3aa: CASSESGRTGYGYTF
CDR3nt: TGTGCCAGCAGTGAATCCGGAAGGACAGGCTATGGCTACACCTTC

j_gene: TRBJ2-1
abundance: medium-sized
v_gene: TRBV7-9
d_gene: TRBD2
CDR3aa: CASSLGVSGSNEQFF
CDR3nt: TGTGCCAGCAGCTTAGGTGTTAGCGGGAGCAATGAGCAGTTCTTC

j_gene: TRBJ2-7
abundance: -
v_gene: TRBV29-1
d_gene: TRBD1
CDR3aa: CSVQGQGFYEQYF
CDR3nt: TGCAGCGTTCAGGGACAGGGGTTCTACGAGCAGTACTTC

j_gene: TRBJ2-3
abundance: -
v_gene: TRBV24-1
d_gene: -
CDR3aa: CATSDLAGGTRDTQYF
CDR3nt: TGTGCCACCAGTGATTTGGCTGGGGGAACTAGGGATACGCAGTATTTT

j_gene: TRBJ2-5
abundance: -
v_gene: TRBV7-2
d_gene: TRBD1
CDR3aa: CASSSGTGETQYF
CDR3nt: TGTGCCAGCAGCTCCGGGACAGGGGAGACCCAGTACTTC

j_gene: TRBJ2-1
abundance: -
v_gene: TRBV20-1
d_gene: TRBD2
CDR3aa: CSARNLAGGGNEQFF
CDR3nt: TGCAGTGCTAGGAATCTAGCGGGGGGTGGTAATGAGCAGTTCTTC

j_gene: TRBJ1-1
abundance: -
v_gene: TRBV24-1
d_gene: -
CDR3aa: CATSDGWEGEAFF
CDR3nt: TGTGCCACCAGTGATGGCTGGGAGGGTGAAGCTTTCTTT

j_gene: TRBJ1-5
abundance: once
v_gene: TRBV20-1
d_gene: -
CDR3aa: CSARDGGQGGQPQHF
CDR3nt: TGCAGTGCTAGAGATGGGGGCCAGGGTGGCCAGCCCCAGCATTTT

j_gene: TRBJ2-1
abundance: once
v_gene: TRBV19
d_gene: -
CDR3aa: CASGLGSHNEQFF
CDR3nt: TGTGCCAGTGGGTTAGGCTCACACAATGAGCAGTTCTTC

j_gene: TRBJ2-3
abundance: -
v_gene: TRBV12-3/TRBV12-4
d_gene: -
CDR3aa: CASSYSSNTQYF
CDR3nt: TGTGCCAGCAGTTACAGTTCGAATACGCAGTATTTT

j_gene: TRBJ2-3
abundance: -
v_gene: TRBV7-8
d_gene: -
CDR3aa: CASSLGSPTITDTQYF
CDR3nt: TGTGCCAGCAGCTTAGGTTCTCCAACAATTACAGATACGCAGTATTTT

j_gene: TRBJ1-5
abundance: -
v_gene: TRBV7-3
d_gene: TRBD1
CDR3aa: CASSLDRGNQPQHF
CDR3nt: TGTGCCAGCAGCTTGGACAGGGGGAATCAGCCCCAGCATTTT

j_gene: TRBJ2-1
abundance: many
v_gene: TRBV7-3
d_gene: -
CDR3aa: CASSSPPGEQFF
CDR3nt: TGTGCCAGCAGCTCCCCTCCGGGTGAGCAGTTCTTC

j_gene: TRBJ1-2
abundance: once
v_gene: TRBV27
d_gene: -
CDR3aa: CASSLQGRANGYTF
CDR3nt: TGTGCCAGCAGTTTACAGGGACGGGCAAATGGCTACACCTTC

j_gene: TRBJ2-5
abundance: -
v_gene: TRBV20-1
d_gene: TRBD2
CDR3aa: CSATSGGAEETQYF
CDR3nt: TGCAGTGCTACAAGCGGGGGGGCGGAAGAGACCCAGTACTTC

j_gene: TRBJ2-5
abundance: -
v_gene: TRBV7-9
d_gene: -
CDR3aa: CASSLVRGETQYF
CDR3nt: TGTGCCAGCAGCTTAGTCCGTGGAGAGACCCAGTACTTC

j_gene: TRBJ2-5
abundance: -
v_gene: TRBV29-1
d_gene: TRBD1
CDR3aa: CSVLTGGETQYF
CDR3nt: TGCAGCGTCCTGACAGGGGGAGAGACCCAGTACTTC

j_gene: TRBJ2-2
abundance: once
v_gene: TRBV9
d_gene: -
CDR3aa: CASSVAWGAVTGELFF
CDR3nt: TGTGCCAGCAGCGTAGCGTGGGGGGCAGTCACCGGGGAGCTGTTTTTT

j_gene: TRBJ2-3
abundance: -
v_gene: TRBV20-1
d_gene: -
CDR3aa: CSARAGSDTQYF
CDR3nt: TGCAGTGCTAGAGCGGGTTCAGATACGCAGTATTTT

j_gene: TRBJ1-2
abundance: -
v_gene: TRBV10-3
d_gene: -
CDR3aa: CAISESLGNTYGYTF
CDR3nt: TGTGCCATCAGTGAGTCACTCGGGAATACCTATGGCTACACCTTC

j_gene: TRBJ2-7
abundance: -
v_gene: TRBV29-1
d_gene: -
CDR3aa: CSVESPRDEQYF
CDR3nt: TGCAGCGTCGAGTCACCTAGGGACGAGCAGTACTTC

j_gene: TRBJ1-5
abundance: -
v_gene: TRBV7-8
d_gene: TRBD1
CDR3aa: CASSVGQVKQPQHF
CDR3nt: TGTGCCAGCAGCGTAGGACAGGTAAAACAGCCCCAGCATTTT

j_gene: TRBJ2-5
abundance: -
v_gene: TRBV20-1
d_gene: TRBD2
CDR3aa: CSAREGLAGYQETQYF
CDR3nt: TGCAGTGCTAGAGAGGGACTAGCGGGATACCAAGAGACCCAGTACTTC

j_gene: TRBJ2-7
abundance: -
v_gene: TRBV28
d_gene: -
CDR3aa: CASSATGATTYEQYF
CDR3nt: TGTGCCAGCAGTGCGACGGGAGCAACTACCTACGAGCAGTACTTC

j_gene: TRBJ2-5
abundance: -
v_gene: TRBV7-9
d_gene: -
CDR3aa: CASSPNRDVETQYF
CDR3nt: TGTGCCAGCAGCCCTAACAGGGATGTTGAGACCCAGTACTTC

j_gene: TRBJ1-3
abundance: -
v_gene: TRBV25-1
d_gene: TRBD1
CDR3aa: CASSGIGGGAGNTIYF
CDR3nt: TGTGCCAGCAGTGGCATTGGAGGGGGCGCCGGAAACACCATATATTTT

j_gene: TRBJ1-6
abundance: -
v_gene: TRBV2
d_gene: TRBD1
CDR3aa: CASSRQGSNNSPLHF
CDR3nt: TGTGCCAGCAGTCGACAGGGTAGCAATAATTCACCCCTCCACTTT

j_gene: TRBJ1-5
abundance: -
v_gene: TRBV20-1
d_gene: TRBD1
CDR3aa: CSARDRSTGGNQPQHF
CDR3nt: TGCAGTGCTAGAGATCGCTCAACAGGGGGAAATCAGCCCCAGCATTTT

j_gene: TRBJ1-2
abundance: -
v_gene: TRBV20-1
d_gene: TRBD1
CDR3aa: CSASSLGGLNYGYTF
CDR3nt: TGCAGTGCTAGTTCCTTAGGGGGCCTCAACTATGGCTACACCTTC

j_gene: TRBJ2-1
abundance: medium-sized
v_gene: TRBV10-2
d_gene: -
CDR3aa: CASRARAEGGNEQFF
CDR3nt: TGCGCCAGCAGGGCCCGAGCGGAGGGGGGCAATGAGCAGTTCTTC

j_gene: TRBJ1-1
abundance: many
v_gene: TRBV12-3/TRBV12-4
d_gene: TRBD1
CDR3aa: CASSLTPPGQGVMNTEAFF
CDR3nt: TGTGCCAGCAGTTTAACTCCGCCGGGACAGGGGGTTATGAACACTGAAGCTTTCTTT

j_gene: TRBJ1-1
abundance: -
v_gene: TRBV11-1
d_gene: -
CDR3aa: CASSLAEYSLNTEAFF
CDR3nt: TGTGCCAGCAGCTTAGCGGAGTACTCCCTCAACACTGAAGCTTTCTTT

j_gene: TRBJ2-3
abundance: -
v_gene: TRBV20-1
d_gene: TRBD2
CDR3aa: CSARSLTSGTDTQYF
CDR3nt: TGCAGTGCTCGCTCCTTGACTAGCGGCACAGATACGCAGTATTTT

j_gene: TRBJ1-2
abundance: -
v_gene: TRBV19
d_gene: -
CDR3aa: CALRHRRNYGYTF
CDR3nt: TGTGCCCTGAGGCACAGGAGAAACTATGGCTACACCTTC

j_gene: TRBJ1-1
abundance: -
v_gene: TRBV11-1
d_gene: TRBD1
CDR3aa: CASSLGGPQGARSTEAFF
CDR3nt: TGTGCCAGCAGCTTAGGCGGACCACAGGGGGCGAGGAGCACTGAAGCTTTCTTT

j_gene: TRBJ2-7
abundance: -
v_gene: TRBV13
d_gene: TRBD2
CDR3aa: CASSNRTSGSYEQYF
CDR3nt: TGTGCCAGCAGCAACCGGACTAGCGGGAGCTACGAGCAGTACTTC

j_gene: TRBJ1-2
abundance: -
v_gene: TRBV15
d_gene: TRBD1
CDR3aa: CATSPSRTGYGYTF
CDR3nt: TGTGCCACCAGCCCCTCCAGGACAGGGTATGGCTACACCTTC

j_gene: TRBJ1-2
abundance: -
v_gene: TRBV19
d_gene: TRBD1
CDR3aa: CASSMGDRGSHGYTF
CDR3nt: TGTGCCAGTAGTATGGGGGACAGGGGGAGCCATGGCTACACCTTC

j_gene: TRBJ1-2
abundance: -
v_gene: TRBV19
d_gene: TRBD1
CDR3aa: CASSVTGGGYGYTF
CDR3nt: TGTGCCAGTAGTGTCACAGGGGGTGGCTATGGCTACACCTTC

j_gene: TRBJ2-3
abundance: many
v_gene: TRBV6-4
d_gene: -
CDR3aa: CASSDSGGPDTQYF
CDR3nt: TGTGCCAGCAGTGACTCCGGCGGCCCAGATACGCAGTATTTT